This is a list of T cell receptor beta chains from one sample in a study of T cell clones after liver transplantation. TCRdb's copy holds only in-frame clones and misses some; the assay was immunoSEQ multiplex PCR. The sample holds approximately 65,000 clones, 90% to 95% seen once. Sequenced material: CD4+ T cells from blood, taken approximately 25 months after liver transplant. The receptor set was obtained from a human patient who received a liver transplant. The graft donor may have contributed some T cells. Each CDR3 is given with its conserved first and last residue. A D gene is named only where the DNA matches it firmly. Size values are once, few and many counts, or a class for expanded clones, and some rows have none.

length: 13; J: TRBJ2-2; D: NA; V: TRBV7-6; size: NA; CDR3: CASSLVIAGELFF; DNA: TGTGCCAGCAGCTTAGTGATCGCCGGGGAGCTGTTTTTT
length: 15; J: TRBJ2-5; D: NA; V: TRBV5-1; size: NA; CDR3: CASSLSGTLQETQYF; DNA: TGCGCCAGCAGCTTGAGTGGGACCCTACAAGAGACCCAGTACTTC
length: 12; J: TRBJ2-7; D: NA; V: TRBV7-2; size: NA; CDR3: CASREVAYEQYF; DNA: TGTGCCAGCAGGGAAGTAGCCTACGAGCAGTACTTC
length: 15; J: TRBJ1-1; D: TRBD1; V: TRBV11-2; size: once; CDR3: CASSNDRGASTEAFF; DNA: TGTGCCAGCAGCAATGACAGGGGGGCGAGCACTGAAGCTTTCTTT
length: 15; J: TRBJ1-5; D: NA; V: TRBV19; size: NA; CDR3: CASSIVGYSNQPQHF; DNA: TGTGCCAGTAGTATAGTGGGTTATAGCAATCAGCCCCAGCATTTT
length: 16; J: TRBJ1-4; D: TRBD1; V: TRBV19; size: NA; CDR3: CASSPQRDRDAEKLFF; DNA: TGTGCCAGTAGTCCCCAAAGAGACAGGGACGCGGAAAAACTGTTTTTT
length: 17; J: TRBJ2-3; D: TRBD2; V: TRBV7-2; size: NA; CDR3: CASSLAPLAGGTDTQYF; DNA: TGTGCCAGCAGCTTAGCGCCCCTAGCGGGAGGAACAGATACGCAGTATTTT
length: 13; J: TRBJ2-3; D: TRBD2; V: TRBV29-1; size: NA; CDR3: CSVETSGIGTQYF; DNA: TGCAGCGTTGAAACTAGCGGGATAGGTACGCAGTATTTT
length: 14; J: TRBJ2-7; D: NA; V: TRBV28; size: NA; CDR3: CASSLNGGSYEQYF; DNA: TGTGCCAGCAGTTTAAATGGTGGTTCCTACGAGCAGTACTTC
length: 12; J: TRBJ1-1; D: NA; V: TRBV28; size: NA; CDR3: CASSSGTSEAFF; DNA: TGTGCCAGCAGTTCAGGGACGTCTGAAGCTTTCTTT
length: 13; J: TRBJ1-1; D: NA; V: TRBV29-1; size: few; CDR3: CSANEGWDTEAFF; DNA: TGCAGCGCAAACGAGGGGTGGGACACTGAAGCTTTCTTT
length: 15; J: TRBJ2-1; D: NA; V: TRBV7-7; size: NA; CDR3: CASSPQSTGYNEQFF; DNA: TGTGCCAGCAGCCCACAGAGCACGGGCTACAATGAGCAGTTCTTC
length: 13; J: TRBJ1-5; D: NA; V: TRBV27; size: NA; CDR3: CASSGHLNQPQHF; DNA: TGTGCCAGCAGCGGACACCTTAATCAGCCCCAGCATTTT
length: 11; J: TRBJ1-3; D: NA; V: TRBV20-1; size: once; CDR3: CSAEMRASIYF; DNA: TGCAGTGCTGAGATGAGGGCCTCCATATATTTT
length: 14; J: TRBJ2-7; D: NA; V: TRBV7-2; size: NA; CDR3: CASSIKGGGSEQYF; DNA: TGTGCCAGCAGCATAAAAGGGGGCGGGAGCGAGCAGTACTTC
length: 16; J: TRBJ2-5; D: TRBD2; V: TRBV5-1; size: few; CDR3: CASSPGLAGLQETQYF; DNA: TGCGCCAGCAGCCCGGGACTAGCGGGCTTACAAGAGACCCAGTACTTC
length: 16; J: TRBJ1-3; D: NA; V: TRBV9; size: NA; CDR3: CASSPRGGSSGNTIYF; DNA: TGTGCCAGCAGCCCAAGGGGGGGTTCCTCTGGAAACACCATATATTTT
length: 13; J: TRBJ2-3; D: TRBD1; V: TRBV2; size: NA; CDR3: CASDRTSTDTQYF; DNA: TGTGCCTCGGACAGGACTAGCACAGATACGCAGTATTTT
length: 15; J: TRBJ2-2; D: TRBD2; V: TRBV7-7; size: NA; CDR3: CASSLATAGAGELFF; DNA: TGTGCTAGCAGCTTAGCCACAGCGGGAGCCGGGGAGCTGTTTTTT
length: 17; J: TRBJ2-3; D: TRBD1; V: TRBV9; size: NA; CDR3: CASSVAGGQRFADTQYF; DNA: TGTGCCAGCAGCGTAGCAGGGGGCCAACGGTTCGCAGATACGCAGTATTTT
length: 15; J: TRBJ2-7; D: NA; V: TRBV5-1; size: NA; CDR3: CASSLRSTTPSEQYF; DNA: TGCGCCAGCAGCTTGCGGTCAACCACCCCCTCCGAGCAGTACTTC
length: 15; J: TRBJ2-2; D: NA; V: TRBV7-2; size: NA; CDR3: CASSLVRAGTGELFF; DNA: TGTGCCAGCAGCTTAGTACGAGCGGGCACCGGGGAGCTGTTTTTT
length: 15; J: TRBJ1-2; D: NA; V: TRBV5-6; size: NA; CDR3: CASSLAGWQDGGYTF; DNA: TGTGCCAGCAGCTTGGCAGGGTGGCAGGATGGTGGCTACACCTTC
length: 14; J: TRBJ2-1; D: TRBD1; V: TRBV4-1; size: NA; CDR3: CASSHETGLGEQFF; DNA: TGCGCCAGCAGCCACGAGACAGGGCTCGGTGAGCAGTTCTTC
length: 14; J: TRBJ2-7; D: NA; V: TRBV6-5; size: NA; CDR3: CASSNARRGGEQYF; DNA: TGTGCCAGCAGTAACGCCCGTCGGGGTGGCGAGCAGTACTTC
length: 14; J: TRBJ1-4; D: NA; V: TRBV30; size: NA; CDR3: CAWSDGHTNEKLFF; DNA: TGTGCCTGGAGTGACGGCCATACTAATGAAAAACTGTTTTTT
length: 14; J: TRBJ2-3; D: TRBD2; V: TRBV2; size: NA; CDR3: CATAAGGSTDTQYF; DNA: TGTGCCACCGCGGCGGGAGGTAGCACAGATACGCAGTATTTT
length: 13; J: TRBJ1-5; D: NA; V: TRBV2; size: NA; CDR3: CASGRVGGQPQHF; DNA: TGTGCCTCAGGAAGGGTTGGGGGTCAGCCCCAGCATTTT
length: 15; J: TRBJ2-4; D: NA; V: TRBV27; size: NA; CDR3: CASRNEGGAKNIQYF; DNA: TGTGCCAGCAGGAACGAGGGGGGGGCCAAAAACATTCAGTACTTC
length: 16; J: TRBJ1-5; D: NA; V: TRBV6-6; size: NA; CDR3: CASSYSGSTSNQPQHF; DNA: TGTGCCAGCAGTTACTCTGGTTCAACTAGCAATCAGCCCCAGCATTTT
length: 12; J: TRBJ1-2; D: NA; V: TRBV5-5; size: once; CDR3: CASSLDVAGYTF; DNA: TGTGCCAGCAGCTTGGATGTAGCTGGCTACACCTTC
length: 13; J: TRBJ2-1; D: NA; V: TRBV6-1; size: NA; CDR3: CASSDTGFGKQFF; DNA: TGTGCCAGCAGTGACACCGGGTTCGGGAAGCAGTTCTTC
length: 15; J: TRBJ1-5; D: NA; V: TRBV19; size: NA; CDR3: CASSTPPRGDQPQHF; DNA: TGTGCCAGTAGTACCCCCCCGAGGGGGGATCAGCCCCAGCATTTT
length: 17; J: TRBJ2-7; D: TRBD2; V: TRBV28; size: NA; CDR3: CASSLGGLAGVNYEQYF; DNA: TGTGCCAGCAGTTTAGGAGGACTAGCGGGAGTCAACTACGAGCAGTACTTC
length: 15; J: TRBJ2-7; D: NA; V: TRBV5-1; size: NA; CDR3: CASSLVRGDDGEQYF; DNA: TGCGCCAGCAGCTTGGTTAGGGGGGACGACGGCGAGCAGTACTTC
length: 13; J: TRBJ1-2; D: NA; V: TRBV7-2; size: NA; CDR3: CASSFGTNYGYTF; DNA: TGTGCCAGCAGCTTTGGCACTAACTATGGCTACACCTTC
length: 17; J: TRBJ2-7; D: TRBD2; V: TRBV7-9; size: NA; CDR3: CASKLGGSGRAIYEQYF; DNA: TGTGCCAGCAAGTTAGGGGGTAGCGGGAGGGCCATATACGAGCAGTACTTC
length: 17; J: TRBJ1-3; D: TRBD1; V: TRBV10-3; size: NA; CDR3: CAISALGRDSSGNTIYF; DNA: TGTGCCATCAGCGCTTTAGGCCGGGACAGCTCTGGAAACACCATATATTTT
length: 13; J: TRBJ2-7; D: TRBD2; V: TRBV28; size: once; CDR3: CASGVGGSYEQYF; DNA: TGTGCCAGCGGTGTAGGCGGGAGTTACGAGCAGTACTTC
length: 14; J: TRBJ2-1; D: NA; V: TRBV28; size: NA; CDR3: CASRGMGENGAQFF; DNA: TGTGCCAGCAGAGGTATGGGGGAGAATGGGGCGCAGTTCTTC
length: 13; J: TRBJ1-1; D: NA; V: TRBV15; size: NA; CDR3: CATSRSGGTEAFF; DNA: TGTGCCACCAGCAGAAGTGGGGGAACTGAAGCTTTCTTT
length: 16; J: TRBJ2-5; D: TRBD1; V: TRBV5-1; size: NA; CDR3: CASSSTGTGGRETQYF; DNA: TGCGCCAGCAGCTCAACGGGGACAGGGGGTAGAGAGACCCAGTACTTC
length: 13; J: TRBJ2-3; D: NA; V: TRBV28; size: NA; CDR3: CASSLVDPDTQYF; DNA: TGTGCCAGCAGTTTGGTCGACCCGGATACGCAGTATTTT
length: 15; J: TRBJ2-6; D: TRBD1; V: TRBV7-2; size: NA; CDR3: CASSSGTVGANVLTF; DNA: TGTGCCAGCAGCTCCGGGACAGTTGGGGCCAACGTCCTGACTTTC
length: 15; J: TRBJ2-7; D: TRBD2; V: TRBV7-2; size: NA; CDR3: CASSLGGLAGGEQYF; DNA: TGTGCCAGCAGCTTAGGGGGACTAGCGGGAGGTGAGCAGTACTTC
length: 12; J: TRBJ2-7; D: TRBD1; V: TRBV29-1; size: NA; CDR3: CSGQGARDEQYF; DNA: TGCAGCGGACAGGGGGCCCGCGACGAGCAGTACTTC
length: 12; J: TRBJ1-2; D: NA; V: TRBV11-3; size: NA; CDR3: CASSLDSYGYTF; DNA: TGTGCCAGCAGCTTAGACAGCTATGGCTACACCTTC
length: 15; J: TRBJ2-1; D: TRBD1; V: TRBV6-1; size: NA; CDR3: CASSEWDRSNNEQFF; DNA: TGTGCCAGCAGTGAATGGGACAGAAGTAACAATGAGCAGTTCTTC
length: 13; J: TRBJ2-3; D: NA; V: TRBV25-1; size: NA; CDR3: CATKGQGTDTQYF; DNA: TGTGCCACCAAGGGGCAAGGCACAGATACGCAGTATTTT
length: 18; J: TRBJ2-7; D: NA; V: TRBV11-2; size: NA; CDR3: CASSPRTGGDTLAYEQYF; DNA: TGTGCCAGCAGCCCCCGAACTGGGGGAGACACATTGGCCTACGAGCAGTACTTC